This entry describes one T cell receptor beta chain. The authors reverse transcribed about 0.45 to 1 ug RNA with random hexamers. MiXCR, applied by TCRdb to the immunoSEQ multiplex PCR reads, yields one record per CDR3 protein. This table holds 170,000 or so distinct CDR3 sequences, around 96% found once. Trimming removed 0 bases at V and 0 bases at J, with 9 bases between. Germline loops: CDR1 LGHDT, CDR2 YNNKEL (reference sequence). The CDR3 has 15 residues. This record comes from a study of CD8 T cells in Susac syndrome. Included as multiple sclerosis controls were treatment-naive patients who had stable or active relapsing-remitting disease. Negative isolation yielded CD8+ and CD4+ T cells; FACS enriched TEMRA cells.

This receptor was obtained from a human donor with multiple sclerosis. The sequencing input was CD8+ T cells from PBMCs. The genes are TRBV3-1 and TRBJ2-7; D gene ambiguous. CDR3 DNA: TGTGCCAGCAGCCAAGATGGGCGTGGCTCCTACGAGCAGTACTTC. Translating it yields CASSQDGRGSYEQYF.